The 14 T cell receptor beta chains below were found in one sample sequenced in a study of blood T cell repertoires in COVID-19. Some clones are missing from TCRdb's copy, which holds only in-frame ones; the method was immunoSEQ multiplex PCR. Of fewer than 200,000 clones listed, approximately 82% are singletons. The source material was peripheral blood. All receptors come from a woman older than 75 with acute or convalescent COVID-19.

The table lists this clone with a few counts. The chain has TRBV7-2 and TRBJ2-1, with D maybe TRBD2 (6 bases). Germline V gene sequence: CDR1 SGHTA, CDR2 FQGNSA. The CDR3 extends over 14 amino acids. The V end was cut by 4 bases, the J end by 4 bases, with 11 bases between. The CDR3 loop is CASSSPGVYNEQFF. The CDR3 DNA is TGTGCCAGCAGCTCCCCGGGGGTTTACAATGAGCAGTTCTTC.

This clone was recorded only once. This chain links TRBV5-1 with TRBJ1-4; 9 bases map to TRBD1. J lost 5 bases, V lost 4 bases, and 6 bases had no gene match. Germline CDR1 and CDR2: SGHRS and YFSETQ. This CDR3 is built from 15 residues. The CDR3 loop is CASSPTGTGNEKLFF. CDR3 in DNA: TGCGCCAGCAGCCCGACCGGGACAGGGAATGAAAAACTGTTTTTT.

The V call is TRBV7-2, the J call TRBJ2-3; 12 nucleotides line up with TRBD2. Trimming at V came to 5 bases and at J to 6 bases, leaving 9 bases not matched to a gene. This CDR3 has 16 amino acids. CDR1 SGHTA and CDR2 FQGNSA come from the germline V gene. For the CDR3, the DNA is TGTGCCAGCAGCCTACGACTAGCGGGAGTTGTGGATACGCAGTATTTT. Protein: CASSLRLAGVVDTQYF.

This clone was seen once. The V call is TRBV11-3, the J call TRBJ2-1; D not resolved. This CDR3 is built from 11 residues. Germline assignment: CDR1 SGHNT and CDR2 YENEEA. Deletions cut 0 bases from V and 10 bases from J, with 4 bases between. The CDR3 here is CASSLDGEQFF. The CDR3 coding sequence is TGTGCCAGCAGCTTAGATGGCGAGCAGTTCTTC.

The chain is built from TRBV13 and TRBJ2-1; 11 positions match TRBD2. The junction had 11 bases not matched to a gene; V was cut back by 5 bases and J by 2 bases. CDR1 is PRHDT and CDR2 is FYEKMQ in the germline V gene (reference sequence). The CDR3 has 18 residues. CDR3 loop: CASSETLTSGKTYNEQFF. CDR3 coding DNA: TGTGCCAGCAGCGAAACCTTGACTAGCGGGAAAACCTACAATGAGCAGTTCTTC.

The chain recombines TRBV3-1 (or the pseudogene TRBV3-2) with TRBJ2-5; D unresolved. There are 15 residues in the CDR3. Germline CDR1 LGHDT, CDR2 YNNKEL (reference sequence). The ends were cut back, 5 bases at V and 3 bases at J, with 16 bases in the middle. Written as DNA, the CDR3 is TGTGCCAGCAGCGCGTACGTGTCCTCTGAAGAGACCCAGTACTTC. Residues: CASSAYVSSEETQYF.

The chain joins TRBV7-2 to TRBJ1-4; 8 nucleotides align to TRBD1. Germline CDR1 and CDR2: SGHTA and FQGNSA. This CDR3 spans 14 amino acids. V lost 1 base to trimming and J lost 7 bases; unmatched junction nucleotides: 2. CDR3: CASSLGQGTEKLFF. The CDR3 DNA sequence: TGTGCCAGCAGCTTAGGACAGGGGACTGAAAAACTGTTTTTT.

V usage is TRBV25-1 and J usage is TRBJ2-2; D gene unclear. Per the germline V gene, CDR1 is MGHDK and CDR2 is SYGVNS. Trimming pared 0 bases from V and 7 bases from J, leaving 9 bases between. The CDR3 loop spans 14 amino acids. CDR3 in amino acids: CASSEYSLGGELFF. DNA of the CDR3: TGTGCCAGCAGTGAATATTCCCTCGGCGGGGAGCTGTTTTTT.

The chain has TRBV3-1 (or the pseudogene TRBV3-2) and TRBJ1-1; D is uncertain. With 1 base removed from V and 6 bases from J, the gap between germline ends came to 9 bases. The germline V gene has CDR1 LGHDT and CDR2 YNNKEL (reference sequence). This CDR3 spans 13 amino acids. CDR3 in DNA: TGTGCCAGCAGCCAAGGAGGCGTCGCTGAAGCTTTCTTT. Its protein product is CASSQGGVAEAFF.

The chain combines TRBV7-2 with TRBJ2-2; TRBD1 aligns across 7 bases. CDR3 length: 15 amino acids. Germline CDR1 and CDR2: SGHTA and FQGNSA. Trimming took 3 bases from V and 5 from J; bases not matched to a gene: 6. The CDR3 nucleotides read TGTGCCAGCAGCTTTCAGGGGGTGGGAACCGGGGAGCTGTTTTTT. Encoded protein: CASSFQGVGTGELFF. Full variable domain (rest looked up from reference TRBV7-2 and TRBJ2-2): GAGVSQSPSNKVTEKGKDVELRCDPISGHTALYWYRQSLGQGLEFLIYFQGNSAPDKSGLPSDRFSAERTGGSVSTLTIQRTQQEDSAVYLCASSFQGVGTGELFFGEGSRLTVL.

The gene calls are TRBV19 and TRBJ1-1, with D possibly matching TRBD1 (6 bases). Per the germline V gene, CDR1 is LNHDA and CDR2 is SQIVND (reference sequence). This CDR3 spans 15 amino acids. With 5 bases removed from V and 4 bases from J, the gap between germline ends came to 17 bases. The CDR3 nucleotides read TGTGCCAGTAGTGGCCCCGGGGAGGGGGTCACTGAAGCTTTCTTT. As protein: CASSGPGEGVTEAFF.

The V gene is TRBV5-1, the J gene TRBJ2-2, with a weak D call TRBD2 (5 bases). The germline V and J ends were trimmed by 2 bases and 0 bases, with 5 bases remaining between them. Germline CDR1 SGHRS, CDR2 YFSETQ. The CDR3 spans 14 residues. CDR3 residues: CASSFGTNTGELFF. In DNA, the CDR3 is TGCGCCAGCAGCTTCGGGACGAACACCGGGGAGCTGTTTTTT.

The chain is built from TRBV3-1 (or the pseudogene TRBV3-2) and TRBJ1-1; 7 bases are shared with TRBD1. Germline-derived CDR1 and CDR2 are LGHDT and YNNKEL (reference sequence). The CDR3 has 15 amino acids. V was clipped by 6 bases and J by 5 bases; unmatched bases: 12. CDR3 sequence reads: CASRNRGLDGTEAFF. The CDR3 DNA reads as TGTGCCAGCAGGAACAGGGGCTTAGATGGTACTGAAGCTTTCTTT.

The chain is built from TRBV7-9 and TRBJ2-5, with D unclear. This CDR3 is built from 14 residues. V lost 5 bases and J lost 1, with 11 bases in between. CDR1 is SEHNR, CDR2 FQNEAQ, per germline (reference sequence). CDR3 protein: CASSLTQGQETQYF. The CDR3 DNA follows: TGTGCCAGCAGCCTGACACAAGGCCAAGAGACCCAGTACTTC.